This T cell receptor (beta chain) was identified during a study of blood T cell repertoires in COVID-19. Germline CDR1 SQVTM, CDR2 ANQGSEA. Trimming cost V 7 bases and J 5 bases, with 17 bases left between them. The CDR3 has 14 amino acids. Libraries were prepared by immunoSEQ multiplex PCR; TCRdb keeps only in-frame clonotypes and omits some of them. The sample records approximately 100,000 clones, about 88% being singletons. V usage is TRBV29-1 and J usage is TRBJ2-2; D may be TRBD1 (6 bases). The receptor comes from a human donor in a cohort sampled during active COVID-19. The material sequenced was peripheral blood. CDR3: CSATGMGRTGELFF. The CDR3 bases are TGCAGCGCCACAGGGATGGGTCGAACCGGGGAGCTGTTTTTT.